The source of this T cell receptor beta chain is a study of blood T cells in healthy people across ages. General study points: The study found more naive CD4+ cells and higher diversity in long-lived than aged donors. It was found that TCR beta diversity correlated strongly with the percentage of naive T cells.

Germline V gene data show CDR1 as DFQATT and CDR2 as SNEGSKA (reference sequence). Trimming removed 1 base from V and 5 bases from J, with 8 bases in between. The CDR3 has 12 amino acids. About this clonotype itself: Its antigen is currently unknown.

Per-sample PBMC isolation yielded at least 7 million cells. For the second PCR, which ran for about 7 to 11 cycles, a sample-barcoded 5' primer and a J-beta primer mix were used. A tag from a template-switch adaptor with 12 random nucleotides marked each cDNA molecule. TCRdb re-derived calls from the 5' RACE reads in MiXCR, one entry per CDR3 protein. The sample shows 910,000 or so distinct CDR3 sequences, approximately 50% of them seen only once. Sequencing was performed on blood. V is TRBV20-1 and J is TRBJ1-1, with a weak D call TRBD1 (6 bases). The source is a woman between 55 and 75 years old in good health. CDR3 protein: CSARVQGTEAFF. The CDR3 coding sequence is TGCAGTGCTAGAGTACAGGGAACTGAAGCTTTCTTT.